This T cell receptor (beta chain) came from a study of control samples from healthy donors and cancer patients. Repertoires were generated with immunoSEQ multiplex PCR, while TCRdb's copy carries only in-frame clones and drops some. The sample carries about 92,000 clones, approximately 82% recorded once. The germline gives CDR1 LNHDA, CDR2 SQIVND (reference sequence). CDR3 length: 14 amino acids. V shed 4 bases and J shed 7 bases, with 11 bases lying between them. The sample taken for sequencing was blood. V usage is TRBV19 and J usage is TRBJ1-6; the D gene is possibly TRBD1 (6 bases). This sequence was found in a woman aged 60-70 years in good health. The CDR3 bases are TGTGCCAGTAGTACACAGGGCGGAAATTCACCCCTCCACTTT. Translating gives CASSTQGGNSPLHF.